This T cell receptor beta chain was recovered during a study of blood T cell repertoires in COVID-19. Overall study: Donors in the United States, Italy and Spain gave samples during acute or convalescent COVID-19. From T cells, B-cell-depleted T cells, or PBMCs came the material, which was cDNA or gDNA.

This CDR3 contains 12 residues. Trimming pared 2 bases from V and 5 bases from J, leaving 3 bases between. Germline lookup yields CDR1 LGHDT and CDR2 YNNKEL (reference sequence). While infection was still active, Seattle patients were enrolled and then followed longitudinally. Method: immunoSEQ multiplex PCR; TCRdb's copy keeps in-frame clones and lacks some. Counted here are 200,000 to 250,000 clones, about 83% occurring once; the ten biggest clones make up roughly 1.2%. This chain links TRBV3-1 (or the pseudogene TRBV3-2) with TRBJ2-2, with D uncertain. The specimen was peripheral blood. This receptor was obtained from a woman aged 25 to 39 with COVID-19, enrolled during active disease. The CDR3 reads CASSQTTGELFF. The CDR3 DNA reads as TGTGCCAGCAGCCAAACAACCGGGGAGCTGTTTTTT.